This is a list of T cell receptor beta chains from one sample in a study of OX40 agonist ivuxolimab in advanced cancers. Using immunoSEQ multiplex PCR, the repertoire was profiled, and TCRdb retains in-frame clones only, with some absent. This table has roughly 73,000 clones, 85% to 90% appearing once. The sample was CD4+ or CD8+ T cells sorted from blood, taken in a trial of the OX40 agonist ivuxolimab. The receptor source for this set is an adult with an advanced solid tumor such as melanoma, head and neck, liver or kidney cancer. Both conserved end residues are part of each CDR3. D genes are given only for firm matches.

cdr3_nt: TGCAGCGTCAGGTCAGGGGGAGGCACTGAAGCTTTCTTT
cdr3_aa: CSVRSGGGTEAFF
cdr3_length: 13
d_call: TRBD1
v_call: TRBV29-1
j_call: TRBJ1-1

cdr3_nt: TGTGCCAGCAGCAAACAGGGGAGGGAGACCCAGTACTTC
cdr3_aa: CASSKQGRETQYF
cdr3_length: 13
d_call: .
v_call: TRBV7-2
j_call: TRBJ2-5

cdr3_nt: TGTGCCAGCAGCTTGGCCGGAAACTATGGCTACACCTTC
cdr3_aa: CASSLAGNYGYTF
cdr3_length: 13
d_call: .
v_call: TRBV7-9
j_call: TRBJ1-2

cdr3_nt: TGTGCCAGCAGTGAAGCGCTTCATGGCAGACAGAACACTGAAGCTTTCTTT
cdr3_aa: CASSEALHGRQNTEAFF
cdr3_length: 17
d_call: .
v_call: TRBV6-1
j_call: TRBJ1-1

cdr3_nt: TGTGCCAGCAGTGACGGGACAGGGAGGTATTTT
cdr3_aa: CASSDGTGRYF
cdr3_length: 11
d_call: TRBD1
v_call: TRBV6-4
j_call: TRBJ2-3

cdr3_nt: TGTGCCAGCAGCCGCGGGGGCGATACGCAGTATTTT
cdr3_aa: CASSRGGDTQYF
cdr3_length: 12
d_call: .
v_call: TRBV6-5
j_call: TRBJ2-3

cdr3_nt: TGCGCCAGCAGTGAGTCCGGAGGTTACGAGCAGTACTTC
cdr3_aa: CASSESGGYEQYF
cdr3_length: 13
d_call: .
v_call: TRBV10-2
j_call: TRBJ2-7

cdr3_nt: TGCGCCAGCAGCCTAATAACCACAGATACGCAGTATTTT
cdr3_aa: CASSLITTDTQYF
cdr3_length: 13
d_call: .
v_call: TRBV5-1
j_call: TRBJ2-3

cdr3_nt: TGTGCCTGGAGTGTACCGATCGGTTTAGGGCAGCCCCAGCATTTT
cdr3_aa: CAWSVPIGLGQPQHF
cdr3_length: 15
d_call: .
v_call: TRBV30
j_call: TRBJ1-5

cdr3_nt: TGCGCCAGCAGCTTGGCCCCGTATGAGAGGTTCTCCGGGGAGCTGTTTTTT
cdr3_aa: CASSLAPYERFSGELFF
cdr3_length: 17
d_call: .
v_call: TRBV5-1
j_call: TRBJ2-2

cdr3_nt: TGTGCCAGCAGCCCCGCCACGAGGGTAAGCAATCAGCCCCAGCATTTT
cdr3_aa: CASSPATRVSNQPQHF
cdr3_length: 16
d_call: .
v_call: TRBV7-2
j_call: TRBJ1-5

cdr3_nt: TGTGCCAGCAGTAAGGGGGCAGCCTCTGGGGCCAACGTCCTGACTTTC
cdr3_aa: CASSKGAASGANVLTF
cdr3_length: 16
d_call: TRBD1
v_call: TRBV6-6
j_call: TRBJ2-6

cdr3_nt: TGTGCCAGCACCCAAGGGGAGGGTATAAGGCCCCAGCATTTT
cdr3_aa: CASTQGEGIRPQHF
cdr3_length: 14
d_call: .
v_call: TRBV6-1
j_call: TRBJ1-5

cdr3_nt: TGTGCCAGCAGCTTAAATTCAGAGACCCAGTACTTC
cdr3_aa: CASSLNSETQYF
cdr3_length: 12
d_call: .
v_call: TRBV11-2
j_call: TRBJ2-5

cdr3_nt: TGTGCCAGCATAGGGGACTACGAGCAGTACTTC
cdr3_aa: CASIGDYEQYF
cdr3_length: 11
d_call: .
v_call: TRBV28
j_call: TRBJ2-7

cdr3_nt: TGTGCCAGTATTAGTACACACACGTATAGCAATCAGCCCCAGCATTTT
cdr3_aa: CASISTHTYSNQPQHF
cdr3_length: 16
d_call: .
v_call: TRBV19
j_call: TRBJ1-5

cdr3_nt: TGTGCCAGCAGCACGGTCCGGGGCGGGGAGCTGTTTTTT
cdr3_aa: CASSTVRGGELFF
cdr3_length: 13
d_call: .
v_call: TRBV5-1
j_call: TRBJ2-2

cdr3_nt: TGCGCCAGCAGTCCCCGGGACAGGGAAGTAGGGGAGCAGTACTTC
cdr3_aa: CASSPRDREVGEQYF
cdr3_length: 15
d_call: TRBD1
v_call: TRBV23-1
j_call: TRBJ2-7

cdr3_nt: TGTGCCAGCAGGGGTCCCCCCGCAGAAGCTAACTATGGCTACACCTTC
cdr3_aa: CASRGPPAEANYGYTF
cdr3_length: 16
d_call: .
v_call: TRBV28
j_call: TRBJ1-2

cdr3_nt: TGTGCCATCAGTGAGGTAGGGAAGGATGAGCAGTTCTTC
cdr3_aa: CAISEVGKDEQFF
cdr3_length: 13
d_call: .
v_call: TRBV10-3
j_call: TRBJ2-1

cdr3_nt: TGTGCCAGCAGCTTGACAGGGAGGACGGAAGAGACCCAGTACTTC
cdr3_aa: CASSLTGRTEETQYF
cdr3_length: 15
d_call: .
v_call: TRBV5-4
j_call: TRBJ2-5

cdr3_nt: TGCGCCAGCAGCTTGGGGACAGGGGCCGTCCAAGAGACCCAGTACTTC
cdr3_aa: CASSLGTGAVQETQYF
cdr3_length: 16
d_call: TRBD1
v_call: TRBV5-1
j_call: TRBJ2-5

cdr3_nt: TGTGCCAGCAGCGTGGACATTTACAATGAGCAGTTCTTC
cdr3_aa: CASSVDIYNEQFF
cdr3_length: 13
d_call: .
v_call: TRBV9
j_call: TRBJ2-1

cdr3_nt: TGTGCCACTGAGGACAGGTCGGCCGAGCAGTACTTC
cdr3_aa: CATEDRSAEQYF
cdr3_length: 12
d_call: TRBD1
v_call: TRBV19
j_call: TRBJ2-7

cdr3_nt: TGTGCCAGCAGTCCACCGGGGGGAATCACAGATACGCAGTATTTT
cdr3_aa: CASSPPGGITDTQYF
cdr3_length: 15
d_call: TRBD2
v_call: TRBV28
j_call: TRBJ2-3